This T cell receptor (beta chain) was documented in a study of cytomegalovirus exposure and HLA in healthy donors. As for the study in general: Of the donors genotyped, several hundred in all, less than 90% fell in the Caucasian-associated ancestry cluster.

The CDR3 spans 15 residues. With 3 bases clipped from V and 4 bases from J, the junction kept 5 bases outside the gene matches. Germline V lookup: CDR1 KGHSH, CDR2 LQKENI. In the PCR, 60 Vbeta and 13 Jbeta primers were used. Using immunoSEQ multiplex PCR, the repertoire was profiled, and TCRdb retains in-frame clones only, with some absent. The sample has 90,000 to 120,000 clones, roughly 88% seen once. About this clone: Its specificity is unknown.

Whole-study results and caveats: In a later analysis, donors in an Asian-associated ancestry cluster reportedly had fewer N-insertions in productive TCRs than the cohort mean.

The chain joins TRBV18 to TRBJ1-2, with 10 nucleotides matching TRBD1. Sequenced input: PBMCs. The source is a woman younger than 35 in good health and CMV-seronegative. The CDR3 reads CASSPGTGEGYGYTF. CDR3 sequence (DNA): TGTGCCAGCTCACCCGGGACAGGGGAAGGCTATGGCTACACCTTC. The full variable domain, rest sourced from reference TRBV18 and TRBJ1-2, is NAGVMQNPRHLVRRRGQEARLRCSPMKGHSHVYWYRQLPEEGLKFMVYLQKENIIDESGMPKERFSAEFPKEGPSILRIQQVVRGDSAAYFCASSPGTGEGYGYTFGSGTRLTVV.